The 9 T cell receptor beta chains reported below all come from one sample, sequenced in a study of T-cell reconstitution after alpha-beta-depleted transplantation in children. Unique molecular identifiers were incorporated during preparation of the TCRbeta library. TCRdb redid the calling of the PCR reads with MiXCR, one entry per CDR3 protein. The sample has roughly 120,000 distinct CDR3 sequences; under 13% are singletons. Sequences were derived from PBMCs, sampled before TCRalphabeta/CD19-depleted stem cell transplant. Source of these receptors: a boy aged 2 to 10 with acute lymphoblastic leukemia, due to receive a stem cell transplant.

The chain joins TRBV30 to TRBJ2-5, with TRBD2 identical over 9 bases. This CDR3 is 13 amino acids long. Per the germline V gene, CDR1 is GTSNPN and CDR2 is SVGIG (reference sequence). V lost 3 bases, J lost 5 bases, and 4 bases stayed unmatched. This CDR3 is CAWRREGWETQYF. CDR3 sequence (DNA): TGTGCCTGGAGGCGGGAGGGTTGGGAGACCCAGTACTTC. Full variable domain (remainder filled in from reference TRBV30 and TRBJ2-5): SQTIHQWPATLVQPVGSPLSLECTVEGTSNPNLYWYRQAAGRGLQLLFYSVGIGQISSEVPQNLSASRPQDRQFILSSKKLLLSDSGFYLCAWRREGWETQYFGPGTRLLVL.

This clonotype was recorded many times. The chain links TRBV20-1 to TRBJ2-5; weak D call: TRBD2 (5 bases). Germline V lookup: CDR1 DFQATT, CDR2 SNEGSKA (reference sequence). V was trimmed by 5 bases and J by 2 bases, leaving 18 bases between them. The CDR3 is 15 amino acids. The CDR3 region has the DNA TGCAGTGCTCTATCCATAAGGGAGCGGCAAGAGACCCAGTACTTC. Translation: CSALSIRERQETQYF.

In this sample, this clonotype turned up a few times. This chain links TRBV10-3 with TRBJ2-1; 7 nucleotides agree with TRBD1. Germline lookup yields CDR1 ENHRY and CDR2 SYGVKD. J was trimmed by 6 bases and V by 10 bases; bases with no gene match: 9. This CDR3 spans 13 amino acids. The CDR3 DNA is TGTGCCACTCGCCCGACAGGGACCAATGAGCAGTTCTTC. This gives the protein CATRPTGTNEQFF.

The chain joins TRBV30 to TRBJ1-2; 10 nucleotides align to TRBD1. V lost 4 bases and J lost 8; bases outside the gene matches: 19. Germline-derived CDR1 and CDR2 are GTSNPN and SVGIG (reference sequence). CDR3 length equals 17 residues. CDR3 DNA sequence: TGTGCCTGGACCCCTTGGGAGGAGACAGGGGGCTGGAAGGGCTACACCTTC. The encoded protein is CAWTPWEETGGWKGYTF.

This clonotype was observed a few times. V and J are TRBV5-8 and TRBJ2-1; 7 bases match TRBD2. The CDR3 sequence is 11 residues long. Germline assignment: CDR1 SGHTS and CDR2 YDEGEE. V shed 3 bases, J shed 15 bases, and the junction held 6 bases outside the gene matches. The CDR3 reads CASSSRTRPFF. CDR3 coding DNA: TGTGCCAGCAGCTCACGGACTAGGCCGTTCTTC. Combining the CDR3 with reference TRBV5-8 and TRBJ2-1 gives the whole variable domain EAGVTQSPTHLIKTRGQQATLRCSPISGHTSVYWYQQALGLGLQFLLWYDEGEERNRGNFPPRFSGRQFPNYSSELNVNALELEDSALYLCASSSRTRPFFGPGTRLTVL.

This clonotype came up many times. The chain recombines TRBV7-8 with TRBJ2-1; 9 bases are a match to TRBD2. The CDR3 runs 19 residues. V lost 6 bases to trimming and J lost 0 bases; unmatched junction nucleotides: 15. In germline, CDR1 is SGHVS, CDR2 FQNEAQ. The CDR3 is CASRASRLAGDRSYNEQFF. In DNA form, the CDR3 reads TGTGCCAGCAGAGCCTCGAGGTTAGCGGGAGATCGCTCCTACAATGAGCAGTTCTTC. Full variable domain (missing parts from reference TRBV7-8 and TRBJ2-1): GAGVSQSPRYKVAKRGQDVALRCDPISGHVSLFWYQQALGQGPEFLTYFQNEAQLDKSGLPSDRFFAERPEGSVSTLKIQRTQQEDSAVYLCASRASRLAGDRSYNEQFFGPGTRLTVL.

The chain recombines TRBV6-2 or TRBV6-3 with TRBJ2-1; D remains unclear. Trimming shortened V by 2 bases and J by 4 bases, and 9 bases separated the two germline ends. The CDR3 length is 14 residues. Looked up from germline, CDR1 is MNHEY and CDR2 is SVGEGT. CDR3 sequence reads: CASSYNIEYNEQFF. The CDR3 DNA is TGTGCCAGCAGTTACAACATCGAGTACAATGAGCAGTTCTTC.

This clonotype was counted a few times. The chain has TRBV5-1 and TRBJ2-5, with 10 bases fitting TRBD1. J gave up 4 bases and V 4 bases, and 13 bases lay outside the gene matches. The V gene's germline CDR1 is SGHRS and CDR2 YFSETQ. This CDR3 region has 17 residues. This CDR3 reads CASSREVGTGERETQYF. DNA for the CDR3: TGCGCCAGCAGCCGCGAGGTCGGGACAGGGGAGAGAGAGACCCAGTACTTC.

This chain links TRBV3-1 with TRBJ2-2; 11 bases fit TRBD2. CDR1 is LGHDT, CDR2 YNNKEL, per germline (reference sequence). The CDR3 runs 14 residues. Trimming removed 2 bases from V and 7 bases from J; junction bases left unmatched: 0. This CDR3 is CASSQTSGSGELFF. In DNA, the CDR3 is TGTGCCAGCAGCCAAACTAGCGGGAGCGGGGAGCTGTTTTTT.